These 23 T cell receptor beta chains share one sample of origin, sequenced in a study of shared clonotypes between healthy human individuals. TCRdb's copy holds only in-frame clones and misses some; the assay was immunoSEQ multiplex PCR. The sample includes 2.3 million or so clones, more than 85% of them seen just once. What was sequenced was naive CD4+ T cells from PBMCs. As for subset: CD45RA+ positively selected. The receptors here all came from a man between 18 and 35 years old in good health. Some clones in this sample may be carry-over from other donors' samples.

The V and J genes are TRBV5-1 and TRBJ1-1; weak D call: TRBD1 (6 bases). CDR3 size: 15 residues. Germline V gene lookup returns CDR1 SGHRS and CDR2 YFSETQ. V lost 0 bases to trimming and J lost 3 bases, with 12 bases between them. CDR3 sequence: CASSLAVGGYTEAFF. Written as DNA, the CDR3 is TGCGCCAGCAGCTTGGCCGTCGGGGGCTACACTGAAGCTTTCTTT.

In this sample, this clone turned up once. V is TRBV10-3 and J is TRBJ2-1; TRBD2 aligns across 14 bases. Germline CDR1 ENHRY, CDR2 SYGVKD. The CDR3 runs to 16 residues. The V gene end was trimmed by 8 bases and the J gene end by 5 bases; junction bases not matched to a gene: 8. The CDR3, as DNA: TGTGCCATCGGGGGACTAGCGGGAGATAGGGACAATGAGCAGTTCTTC. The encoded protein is CAIGGLAGDRDNEQFF.

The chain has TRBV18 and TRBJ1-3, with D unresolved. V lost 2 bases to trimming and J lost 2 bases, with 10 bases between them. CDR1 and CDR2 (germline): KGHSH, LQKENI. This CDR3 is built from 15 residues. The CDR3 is CASSPVAPAGNTIYF. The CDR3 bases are TGTGCCAGCTCACCAGTTGCACCTGCTGGAAACACCATATATTTT.

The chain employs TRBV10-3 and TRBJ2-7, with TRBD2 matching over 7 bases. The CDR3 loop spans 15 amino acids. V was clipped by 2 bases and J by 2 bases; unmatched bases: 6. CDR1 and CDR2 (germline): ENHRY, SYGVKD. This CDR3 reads CAISEPRTRAYEQYF. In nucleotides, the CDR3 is TGTGCCATCAGTGAGCCGAGGACTAGAGCCTACGAGCAGTACTTC.

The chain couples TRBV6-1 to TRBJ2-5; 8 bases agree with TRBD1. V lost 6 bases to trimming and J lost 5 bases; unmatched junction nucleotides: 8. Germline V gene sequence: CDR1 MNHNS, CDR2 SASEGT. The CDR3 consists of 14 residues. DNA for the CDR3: TGTGCCAGCAGGACCCAGGGGGCTGGGGAGACCCAGTACTTC. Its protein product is CASRTQGAGETQYF.

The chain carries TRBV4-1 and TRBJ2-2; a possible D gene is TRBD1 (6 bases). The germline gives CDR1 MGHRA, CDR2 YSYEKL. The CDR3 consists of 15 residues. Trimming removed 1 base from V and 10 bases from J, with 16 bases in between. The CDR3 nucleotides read TGCGCCAGCAGCCAAGGACACGGACAGCCAGAGGAGCTGTTTTTT. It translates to CASSQGHGQPEELFF.

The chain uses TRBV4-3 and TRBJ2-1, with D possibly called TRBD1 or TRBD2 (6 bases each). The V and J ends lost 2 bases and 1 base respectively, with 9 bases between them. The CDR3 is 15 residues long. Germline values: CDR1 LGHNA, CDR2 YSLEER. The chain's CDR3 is CASSQRGVSYNEQFF. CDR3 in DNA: TGCGCCAGCAGCCAAAGGGGGGTTTCCTACAATGAGCAGTTCTTC.

CDR3 in amino acids: CASSEALPQVSNTGELFF. The CDR3 DNA sequence: TGTGCCAGCAGTGAAGCTCTACCACAGGTTTCGAACACCGGGGAGCTGTTTTTT. The gene calls are TRBV2 and TRBJ2-2; perhaps TRBD1 as D (5 bases). CDR1 is SNHLY, CDR2 FYNNEI, per germline. Trimming took off 0 bases at V and 0 bases at J, with 14 bases between the two ends. The CDR3 has 18 residues.

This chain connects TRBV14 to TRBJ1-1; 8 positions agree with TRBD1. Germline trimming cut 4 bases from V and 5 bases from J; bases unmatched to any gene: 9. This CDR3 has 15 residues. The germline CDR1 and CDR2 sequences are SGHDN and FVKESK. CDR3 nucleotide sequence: TGTGCCAGCAGCCCACAAATGGACAGGGAAACTGAAGCTTTCTTT. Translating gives CASSPQMDRETEAFF.

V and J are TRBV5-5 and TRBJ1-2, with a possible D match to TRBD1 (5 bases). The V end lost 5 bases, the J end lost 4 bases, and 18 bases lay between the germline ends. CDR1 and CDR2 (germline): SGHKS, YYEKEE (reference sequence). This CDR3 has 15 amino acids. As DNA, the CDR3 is TGTGCCAGCAGGCAGGAAAGCGAGGGGATCTATGGCTACACCTTC. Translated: CASRQESEGIYGYTF.

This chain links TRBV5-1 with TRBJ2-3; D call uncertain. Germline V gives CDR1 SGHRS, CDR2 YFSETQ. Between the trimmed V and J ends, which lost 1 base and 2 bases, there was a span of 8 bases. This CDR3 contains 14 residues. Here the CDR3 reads CASSLFEPTDTQYF. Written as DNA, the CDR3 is TGCGCCAGCAGCTTGTTCGAACCCACAGATACGCAGTATTTT. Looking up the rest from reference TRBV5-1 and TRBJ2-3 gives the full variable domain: KAGVTQTPRYLIKTRGQQVTLSCSPISGHRSVSWYQQTPGQGLQFLFEYFSETQRNKGNFPGRFSGRQFSNSRSEMNVSTLELGDSALYLCASSLFEPTDTQYFGPGTRLTVL.

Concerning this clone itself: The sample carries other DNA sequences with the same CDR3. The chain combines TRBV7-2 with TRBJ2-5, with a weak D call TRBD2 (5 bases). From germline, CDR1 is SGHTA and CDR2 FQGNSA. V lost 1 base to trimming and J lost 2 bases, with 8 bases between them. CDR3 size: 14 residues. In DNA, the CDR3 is TGTGCCAGCAGCTTAGTAAGGACTCAAGAGACCCAGTACTTC. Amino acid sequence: CASSLVRTQETQYF.

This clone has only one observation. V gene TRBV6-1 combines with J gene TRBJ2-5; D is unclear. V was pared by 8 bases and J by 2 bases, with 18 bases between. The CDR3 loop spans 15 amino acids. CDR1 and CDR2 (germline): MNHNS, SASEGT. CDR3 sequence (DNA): TGTGCCAGCGTAGTAGTCCGATATCAACAAGAGACCCAGTACTTC. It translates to CASVVVRYQQETQYF.

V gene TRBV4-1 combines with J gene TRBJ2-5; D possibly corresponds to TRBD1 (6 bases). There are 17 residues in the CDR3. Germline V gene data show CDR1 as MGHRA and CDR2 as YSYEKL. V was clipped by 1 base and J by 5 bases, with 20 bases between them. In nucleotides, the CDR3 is TGCGCCAGCAGCCAAGGTCTGACAGGCAATGATGTGGAGACCCAGTACTTC. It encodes CASSQGLTGNDVETQYF.

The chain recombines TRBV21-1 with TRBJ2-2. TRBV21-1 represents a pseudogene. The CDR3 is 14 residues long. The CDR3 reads CASISRAFAGELFF. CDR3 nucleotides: TGTGCCAGCATTTCCCGGGCTTTCGCCGGGGAGCTGTTTTTT.

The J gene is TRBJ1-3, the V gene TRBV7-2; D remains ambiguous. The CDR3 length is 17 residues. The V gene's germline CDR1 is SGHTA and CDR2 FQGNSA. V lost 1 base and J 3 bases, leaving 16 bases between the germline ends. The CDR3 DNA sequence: TGTGCCAGCAGCTTAGGCCCCGGGGAGGTGAATGGAAACACCATATATTTT. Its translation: CASSLGPGEVNGNTIYF.

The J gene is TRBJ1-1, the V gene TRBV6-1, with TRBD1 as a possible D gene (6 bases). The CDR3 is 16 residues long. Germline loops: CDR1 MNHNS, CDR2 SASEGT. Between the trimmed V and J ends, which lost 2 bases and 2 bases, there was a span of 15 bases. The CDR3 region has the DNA TGTGCCAGCAGTGAAAGGGGGTCGTGGGTTAACACTGAAGCTTTCTTT. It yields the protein CASSERGSWVNTEAFF.

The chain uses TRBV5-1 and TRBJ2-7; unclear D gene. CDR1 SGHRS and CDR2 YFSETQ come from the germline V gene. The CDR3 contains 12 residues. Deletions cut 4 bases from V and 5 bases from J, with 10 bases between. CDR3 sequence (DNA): TGCGCCAGCAGCGTGACCTCTGACGAGCAGTACTTC. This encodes CASSVTSDEQYF.

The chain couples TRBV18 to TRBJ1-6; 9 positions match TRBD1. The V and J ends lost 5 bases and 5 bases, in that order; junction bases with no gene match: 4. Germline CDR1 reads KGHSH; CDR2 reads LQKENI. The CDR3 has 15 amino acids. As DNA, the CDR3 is TGTGCCAGCTCATCCAGACAGGGGGATAATTCACCCCTCCACTTT. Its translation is CASSSRQGDNSPLHF.

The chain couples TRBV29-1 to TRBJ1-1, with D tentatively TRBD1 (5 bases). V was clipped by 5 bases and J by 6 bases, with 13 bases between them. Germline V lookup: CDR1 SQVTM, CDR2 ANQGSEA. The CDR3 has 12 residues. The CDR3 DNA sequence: TGCAGCGTTCTCCAGGGTAGCTCTGAAGCTTTCTTT. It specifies CSVLQGSSEAFF.

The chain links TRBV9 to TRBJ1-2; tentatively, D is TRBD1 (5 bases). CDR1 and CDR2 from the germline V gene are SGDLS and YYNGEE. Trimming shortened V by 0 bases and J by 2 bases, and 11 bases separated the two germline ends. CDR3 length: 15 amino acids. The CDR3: CASSVVPGRNYGYTF. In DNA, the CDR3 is TGTGCCAGCAGCGTAGTCCCAGGGCGAAACTATGGCTACACCTTC.

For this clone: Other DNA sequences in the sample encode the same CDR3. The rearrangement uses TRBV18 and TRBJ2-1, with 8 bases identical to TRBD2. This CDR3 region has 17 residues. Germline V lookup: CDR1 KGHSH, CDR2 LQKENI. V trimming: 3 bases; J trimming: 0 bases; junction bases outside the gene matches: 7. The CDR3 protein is CASSPPGGGSSYNEQFF. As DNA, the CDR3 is TGTGCCAGCTCACCCCCGGGGGGGGGAAGCTCCTACAATGAGCAGTTCTTC.

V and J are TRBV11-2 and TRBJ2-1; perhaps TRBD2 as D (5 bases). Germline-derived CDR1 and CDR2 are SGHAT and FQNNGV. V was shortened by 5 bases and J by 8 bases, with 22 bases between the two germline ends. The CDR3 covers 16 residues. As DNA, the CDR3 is TGTGCCAGCAGCCCCCTGGACGGCCTCGGGATATATGAGCAGTTCTTC. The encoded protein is CASSPLDGLGIYEQFF.